This T cell receptor beta chain derives from a study of T-cell reconstitution after alpha-beta-depleted transplantation in children. This clonotype was detected only a few times. What it binds is unknown. The V end was cut by 4 bases, the J end by 10 bases, with 13 bases between. The CDR3 sequence is 12 residues long. Per germline, CDR1 MGHDK and CDR2 SYGVNS. The library targeted TCRbeta and was prepared with unique molecular identifiers. Each CDR3 protein gets one entry after TCRdb re-called the PCR reads with MiXCR. The profile shows about 300,000 distinct CDR3 sequences, around 7.3% of them singletons. General observations from the study: T-cell counts and diversity were attributed mostly to newly produced T cells one year after transplant. Reported findings indicate that, about two months after transplant, alpha-beta T cells came from several hundred expanded clones, which were derived from non-depleted graft cells. Diversity of TCRbeta at day 60 was high in some patients, arising from surviving recipient T cells and thymic progenitors.

The J gene is TRBJ1-2, the V gene TRBV25-1; perhaps TRBD1 as D (6 bases). The clonotype originates from a female patient aged 2 to 10 who had a stem cell transplant for Fanconi anemia, so the T cells may come from the graft donor. This material consisted of peripheral blood, taken 360 days after TCRalphabeta/CD19-depleted stem cell transplant. The CDR3: CASSVTQGAYTF. The CDR3 DNA is TGTGCCAGCAGTGTCACACAGGGTGCCTACACCTTC.